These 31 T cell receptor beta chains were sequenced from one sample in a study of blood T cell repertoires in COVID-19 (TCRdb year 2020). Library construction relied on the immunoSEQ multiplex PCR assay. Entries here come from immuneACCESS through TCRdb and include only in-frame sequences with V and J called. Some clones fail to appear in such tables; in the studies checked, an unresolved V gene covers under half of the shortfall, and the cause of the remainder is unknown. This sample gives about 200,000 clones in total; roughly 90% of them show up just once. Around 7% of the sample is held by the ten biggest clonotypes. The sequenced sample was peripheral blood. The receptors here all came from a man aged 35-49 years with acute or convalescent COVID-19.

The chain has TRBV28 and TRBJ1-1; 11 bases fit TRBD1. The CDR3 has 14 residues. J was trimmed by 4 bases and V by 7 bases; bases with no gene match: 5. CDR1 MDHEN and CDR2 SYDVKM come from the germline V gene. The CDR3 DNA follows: TGTGCCAGCACCGGACAGGGGGCCTCCACTGAAGCTTTCTTT. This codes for CASTGQGASTEAFF.

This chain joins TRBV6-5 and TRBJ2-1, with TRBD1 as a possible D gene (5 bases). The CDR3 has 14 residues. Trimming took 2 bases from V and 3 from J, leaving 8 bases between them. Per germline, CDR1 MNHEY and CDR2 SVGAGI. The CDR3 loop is CASSYGAGYNEQFF. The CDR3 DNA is TGTGCCAGCAGTTACGGGGCAGGCTACAATGAGCAGTTCTTC.

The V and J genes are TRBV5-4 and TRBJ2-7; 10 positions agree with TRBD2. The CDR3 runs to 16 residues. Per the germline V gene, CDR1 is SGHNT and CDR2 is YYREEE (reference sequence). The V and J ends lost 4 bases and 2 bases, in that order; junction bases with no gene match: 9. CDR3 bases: TGTGCCAGCAGCGCCTACCTAGCGGGGGTTCCCTACGAGCAGTACTTC. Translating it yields CASSAYLAGVPYEQYF.

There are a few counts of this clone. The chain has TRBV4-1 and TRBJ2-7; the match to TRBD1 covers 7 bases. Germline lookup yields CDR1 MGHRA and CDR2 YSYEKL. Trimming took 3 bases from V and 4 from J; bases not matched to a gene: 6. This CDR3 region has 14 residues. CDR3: CASSHRTGAYEQYF. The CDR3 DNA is TGCGCCAGCAGCCATAGGACAGGCGCGTACGAGCAGTACTTC.

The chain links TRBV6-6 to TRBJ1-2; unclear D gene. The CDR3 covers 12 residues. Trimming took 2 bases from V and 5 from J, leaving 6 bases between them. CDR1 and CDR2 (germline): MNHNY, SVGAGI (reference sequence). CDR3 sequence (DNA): TGTGCCAGCAGTTACGAGACTTATGGCTACACCTTC. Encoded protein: CASSYETYGYTF.

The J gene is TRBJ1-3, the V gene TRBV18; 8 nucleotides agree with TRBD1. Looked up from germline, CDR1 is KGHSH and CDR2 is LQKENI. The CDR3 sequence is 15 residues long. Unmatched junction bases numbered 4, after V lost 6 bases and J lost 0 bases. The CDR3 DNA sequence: TGTGCCAGCTCTCAAGGACAGGGCTCTGGAAACACCATATATTTT. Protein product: CASSQGQGSGNTIYF.

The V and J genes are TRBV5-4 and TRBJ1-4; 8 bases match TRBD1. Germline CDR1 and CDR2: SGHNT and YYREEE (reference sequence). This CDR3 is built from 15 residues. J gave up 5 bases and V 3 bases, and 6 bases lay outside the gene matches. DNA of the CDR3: TGTGCCAGCAGCTCCCTGGACAGGGACAATGAAAAACTGTTTTTT. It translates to CASSSLDRDNEKLFF. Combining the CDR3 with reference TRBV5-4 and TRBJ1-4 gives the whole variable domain ETGVTQSPTHLIKTRGQQVTLRCSSQSGHNTVSWYQQALGQGPQFIFQYYREEENGRGNFPPRFSGLQFPNYSSELNVNALELDDSALYLCASSSLDRDNEKLFFGSGTQLSVL.

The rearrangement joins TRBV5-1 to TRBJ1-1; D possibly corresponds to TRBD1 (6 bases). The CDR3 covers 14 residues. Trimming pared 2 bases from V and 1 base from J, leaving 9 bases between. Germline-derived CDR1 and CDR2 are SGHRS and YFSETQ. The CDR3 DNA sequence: TGCGCCAGCAGCTTTGGGGGCGCGAACACTGAAGCTTTCTTT. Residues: CASSFGGANTEAFF.

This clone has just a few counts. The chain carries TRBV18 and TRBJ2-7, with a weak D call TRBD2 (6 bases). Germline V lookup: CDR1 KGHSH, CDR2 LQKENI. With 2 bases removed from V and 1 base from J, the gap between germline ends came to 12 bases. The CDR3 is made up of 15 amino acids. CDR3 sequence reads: CASSPRRGSSYEQYF. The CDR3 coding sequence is TGTGCCAGCTCACCAAGACGGGGGTCGTCCTACGAGCAGTACTTC.

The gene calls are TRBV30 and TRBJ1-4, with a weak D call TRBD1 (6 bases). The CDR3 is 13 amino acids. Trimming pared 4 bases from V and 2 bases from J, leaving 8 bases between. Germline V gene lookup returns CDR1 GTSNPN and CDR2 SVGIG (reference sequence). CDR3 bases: TGTGCCTGGAAACAGGGCACTAATGAAAAACTGTTTTTT. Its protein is CAWKQGTNEKLFF.

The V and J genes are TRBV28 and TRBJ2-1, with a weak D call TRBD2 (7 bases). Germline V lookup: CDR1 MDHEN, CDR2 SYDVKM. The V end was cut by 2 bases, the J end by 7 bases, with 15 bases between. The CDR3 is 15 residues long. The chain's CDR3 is CASSLGGAWGNEQFF. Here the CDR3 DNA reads TGTGCCAGCAGTTTAGGGGGGGCCTGGGGAAATGAGCAGTTCTTC.

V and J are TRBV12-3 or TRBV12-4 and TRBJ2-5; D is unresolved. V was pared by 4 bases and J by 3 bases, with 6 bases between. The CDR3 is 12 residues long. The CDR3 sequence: CASSSAEETQYF. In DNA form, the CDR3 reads TGTGCCAGCAGTTCCGCGGAAGAGACCCAGTACTTC.

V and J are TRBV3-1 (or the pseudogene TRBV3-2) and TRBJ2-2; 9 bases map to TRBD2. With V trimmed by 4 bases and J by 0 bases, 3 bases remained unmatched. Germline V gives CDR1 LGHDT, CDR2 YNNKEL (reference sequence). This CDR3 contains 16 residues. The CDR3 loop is CASSLVAGANTGELFF. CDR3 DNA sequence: TGTGCCAGCAGCCTAGTAGCGGGGGCGAACACCGGGGAGCTGTTTTTT.

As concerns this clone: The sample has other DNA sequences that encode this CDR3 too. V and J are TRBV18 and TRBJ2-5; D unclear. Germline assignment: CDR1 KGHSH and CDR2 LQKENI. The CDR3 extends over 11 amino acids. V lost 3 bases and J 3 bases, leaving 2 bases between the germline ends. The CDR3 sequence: CASSPKETQYF. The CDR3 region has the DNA TGTGCCAGCTCACCTAAAGAGACCCAGTACTTC. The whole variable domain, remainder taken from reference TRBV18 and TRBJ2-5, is NAGVMQNPRHLVRRRGQEARLRCSPMKGHSHVYWYRQLPEEGLKFMVYLQKENIIDESGMPKERFSAEFPKEGPSILRIQQVVRGDSAAYFCASSPKETQYFGPGTRLLVL.

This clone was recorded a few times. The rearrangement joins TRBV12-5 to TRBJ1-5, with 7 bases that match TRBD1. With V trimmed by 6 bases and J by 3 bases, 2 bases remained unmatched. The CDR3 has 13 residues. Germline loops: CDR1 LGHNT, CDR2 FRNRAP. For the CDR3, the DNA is TGTGCTAGTGGAGGGACAGTCAATCAGCCCCAGCATTTT. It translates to CASGGTVNQPQHF.

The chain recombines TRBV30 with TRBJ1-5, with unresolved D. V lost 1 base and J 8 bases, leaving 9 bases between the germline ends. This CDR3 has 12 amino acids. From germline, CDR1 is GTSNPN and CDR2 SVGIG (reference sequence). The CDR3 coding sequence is TGTGCCTGGAGTGCGACCGGGGAGCCCCAGCATTTT. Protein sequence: CAWSATGEPQHF.

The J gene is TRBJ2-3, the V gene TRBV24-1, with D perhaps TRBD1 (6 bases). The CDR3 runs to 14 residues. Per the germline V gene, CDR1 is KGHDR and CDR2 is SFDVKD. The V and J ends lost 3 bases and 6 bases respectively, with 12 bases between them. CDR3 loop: CATSDPGTTDTQYF. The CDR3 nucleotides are TGTGCCACCAGTGATCCTGGGACAACGGATACGCAGTATTTT.

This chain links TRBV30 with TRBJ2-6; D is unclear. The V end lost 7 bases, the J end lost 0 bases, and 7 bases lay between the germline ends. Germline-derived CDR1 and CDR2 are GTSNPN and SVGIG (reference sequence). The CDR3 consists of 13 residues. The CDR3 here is CAYRSSGANVLTF. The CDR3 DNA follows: TGTGCCTACCGTAGCTCTGGGGCCAACGTCCTGACTTTC.

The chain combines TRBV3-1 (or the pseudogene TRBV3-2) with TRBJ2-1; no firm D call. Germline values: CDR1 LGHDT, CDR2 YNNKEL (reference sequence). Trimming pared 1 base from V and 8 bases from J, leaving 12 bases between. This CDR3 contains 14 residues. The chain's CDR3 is CASSQVGLEDEQFF. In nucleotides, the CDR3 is TGTGCCAGCAGCCAAGTAGGCTTAGAGGATGAGCAGTTCTTC.

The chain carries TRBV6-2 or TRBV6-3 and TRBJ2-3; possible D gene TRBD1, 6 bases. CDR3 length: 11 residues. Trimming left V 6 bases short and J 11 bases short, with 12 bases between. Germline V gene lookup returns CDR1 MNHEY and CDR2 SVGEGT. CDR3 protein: CASSKGQKQYF. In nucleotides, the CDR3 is TGTGCCAGCAGCAAAGGACAGAAGCAGTATTTT.

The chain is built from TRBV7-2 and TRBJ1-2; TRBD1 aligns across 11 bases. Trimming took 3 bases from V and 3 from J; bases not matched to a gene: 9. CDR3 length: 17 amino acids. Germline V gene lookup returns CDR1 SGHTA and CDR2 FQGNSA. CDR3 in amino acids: CASSFRTGGALDYGYTF. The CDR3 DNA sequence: TGTGCCAGCAGCTTTCGGACAGGGGGCGCCTTGGACTATGGCTACACCTTC.

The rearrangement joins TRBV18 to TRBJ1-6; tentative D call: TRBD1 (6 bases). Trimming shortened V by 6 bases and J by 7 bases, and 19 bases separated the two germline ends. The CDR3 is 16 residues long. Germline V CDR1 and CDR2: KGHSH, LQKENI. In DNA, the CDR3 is TGTGCCAGCTCGCAACAGGGCGCCACACTAAATTCACCCCTCCACTTT. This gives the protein CASSQQGATLNSPLHF.

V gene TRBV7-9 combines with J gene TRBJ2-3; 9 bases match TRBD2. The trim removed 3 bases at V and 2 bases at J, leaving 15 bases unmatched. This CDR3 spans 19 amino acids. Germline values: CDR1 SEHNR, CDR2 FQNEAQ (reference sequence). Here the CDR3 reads CASSFSSGTSSIYTDTQYF. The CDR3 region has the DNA TGTGCCAGCAGCTTCTCCTCCGGGACTAGCTCCATTTACACAGATACGCAGTATTTT.

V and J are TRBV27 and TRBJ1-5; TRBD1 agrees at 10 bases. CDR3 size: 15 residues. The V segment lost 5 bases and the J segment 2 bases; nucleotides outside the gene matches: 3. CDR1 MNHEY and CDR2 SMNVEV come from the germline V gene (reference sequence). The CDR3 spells CASSGGTGGNQPQHF. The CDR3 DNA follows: TGTGCCAGCAGTGGGGGGACAGGGGGCAATCAGCCCCAGCATTTT.

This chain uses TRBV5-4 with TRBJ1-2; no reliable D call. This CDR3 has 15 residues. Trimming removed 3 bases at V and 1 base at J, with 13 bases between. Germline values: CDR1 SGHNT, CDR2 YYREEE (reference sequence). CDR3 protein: CASSYEERSNYGYTF. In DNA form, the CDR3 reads TGTGCCAGCAGCTACGAGGAGCGCAGTAACTATGGCTACACCTTC. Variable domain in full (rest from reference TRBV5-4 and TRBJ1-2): ETGVTQSPTHLIKTRGQQVTLRCSSQSGHNTVSWYQQALGQGPQFIFQYYREEENGRGNFPPRFSGLQFPNYSSELNVNALELDDSALYLCASSYEERSNYGYTFGSGTRLTVV.

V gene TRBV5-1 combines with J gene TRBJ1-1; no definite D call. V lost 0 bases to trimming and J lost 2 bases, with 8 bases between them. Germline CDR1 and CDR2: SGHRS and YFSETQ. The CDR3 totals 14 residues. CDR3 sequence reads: CASSLGAVNTEAFF. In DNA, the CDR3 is TGCGCCAGCAGCTTGGGGGCAGTTAACACTGAAGCTTTCTTT.

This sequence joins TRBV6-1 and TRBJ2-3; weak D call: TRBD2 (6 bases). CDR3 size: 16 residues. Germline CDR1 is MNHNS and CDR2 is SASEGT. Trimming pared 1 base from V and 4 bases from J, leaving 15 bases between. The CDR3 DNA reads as TGTGCCAGCAGTGAAGAGGGACTGGCCCTCCCAGATACGCAGTATTTT. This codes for CASSEEGLALPDTQYF.

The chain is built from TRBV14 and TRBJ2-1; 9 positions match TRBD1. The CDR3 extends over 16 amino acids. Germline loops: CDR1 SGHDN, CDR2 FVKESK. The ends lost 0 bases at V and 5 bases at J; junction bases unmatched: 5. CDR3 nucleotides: TGTGCCAGCAGCCAAGATCGGACAGGGGAGCACAATGAGCAGTTCTTC. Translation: CASSQDRTGEHNEQFF.

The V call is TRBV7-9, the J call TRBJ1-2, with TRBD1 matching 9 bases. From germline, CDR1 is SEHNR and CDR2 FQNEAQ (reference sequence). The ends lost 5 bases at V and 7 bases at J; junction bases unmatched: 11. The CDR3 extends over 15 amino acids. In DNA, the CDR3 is TGTGCCAGCAGCGCCCTGGGGACAGGGTATTCTGGCTACACCTTC. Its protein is CASSALGTGYSGYTF.

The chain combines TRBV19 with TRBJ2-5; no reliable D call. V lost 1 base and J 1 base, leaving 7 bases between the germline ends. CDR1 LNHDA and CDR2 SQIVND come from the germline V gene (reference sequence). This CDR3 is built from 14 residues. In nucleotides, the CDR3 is TGTGCCAGTAGTATAGGTCTTATCCAAGAGACCCAGTACTTC. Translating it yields CASSIGLIQETQYF.

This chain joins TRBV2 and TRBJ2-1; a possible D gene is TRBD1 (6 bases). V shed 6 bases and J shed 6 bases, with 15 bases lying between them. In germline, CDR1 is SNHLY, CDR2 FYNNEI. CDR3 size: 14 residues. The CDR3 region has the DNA TGTGCCAGCAGGGAGAGGACAGACCTCAATGAGCAGTTCTTC. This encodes CASRERTDLNEQFF.